The 3 T cell receptor beta chains below all came from one sample that was sequenced in a study of blood T cell repertoires in COVID-19. Generated by immunoSEQ multiplex PCR, the TCRdb table keeps only in-frame clones and is missing some. The table includes approximately 300,000 clones, around four fifths detected once. Sequencing used peripheral blood. The receptor set was obtained from a woman in her forties or fifties with acute or convalescent COVID-19.

A few counts support this clone. The J gene is TRBJ1-4, the V gene TRBV7-9; 8 bases line up with TRBD1. Germline assignment: CDR1 SEHNR and CDR2 FQNEAQ (reference sequence). The CDR3 runs 15 residues. The J segment lost 5 bases and the V segment lost 5 bases, leaving 7 bases of the junction unmatched. This CDR3 is CASSDLTGGNEKLFF. The DNA for the CDR3 is TGTGCCAGCAGCGACCTCACAGGGGGAAATGAAAAACTGTTTTTT. Filled out from reference TRBV7-9 and TRBJ1-4, the complete variable domain reads DTGVSQNPRHKITKRGQNVTFRCDPISEHNRLYWYRQTLGQGPEFLTYFQNEAQLEKSRLLSDRFSAERPKGSFSTLEIQRTEQGDSAMYLCASSDLTGGNEKLFFGSGTQLSVL.

This clone was counted only a few times. The chain has TRBV6-5 and TRBJ2-7; tentatively, D is TRBD1 (5 bases). The CDR3 loop spans 14 amino acids. Looked up from germline, CDR1 is MNHEY and CDR2 is SVGAGI. V was clipped by 1 base and J by 0 bases, with 7 bases between them. The CDR3 DNA follows: TGTGCCAGCAGTTACTGGGGCCCCTCCTACGAGCAGTACTTC. This encodes CASSYWGPSYEQYF.

The chain uses TRBV4-3 and TRBJ1-1; D is perhaps TRBD1 (6 bases). Germline lookup yields CDR1 LGHNA and CDR2 YSLEER. The ends were cut back, 1 base at V and 3 bases at J, with 18 bases in the middle. CDR3 length: 17 amino acids. CDR3 loop: CASSQGGLGASYTEAFF. CDR3 sequence (DNA): TGCGCCAGCAGCCAAGGGGGGTTGGGGGCGAGCTACACTGAAGCTTTCTTT.